One sample yielded the 20 T cell receptor beta chains listed below, sequenced in a study of regulatory T cells in long-lasting Graves disease. iRepertoire HTBI primers and Arm-PCR of CDR3 regions built TCR beta libraries. One entry per CDR3 protein results from TCRdb running MiXCR on the multiplex PCR reads. The sample holds about 560,000 distinct CDR3 sequences; 15% to 20% are singletons and the top ten take 12%. As for time point: newly diagnosed GD, antithyroid drugs for less than 3 months. Scientists built the TCR library using RNA that was extracted from PBMCs. The same specimen was also included in a second study, on T cells in Graves' hyperthyroidism and ophthalmopathy.

This material consisted of peripheral blood mononuclear cells (PBMCs), taken at new diagnosis, from a patient treated with antithyroid drugs. These receptors were taken from a man younger than 35 with Graves disease.

This clonotype was counted only a few times. This sequence joins TRBV6-1 and TRBJ1-1, with 7 positions matching TRBD1. This CDR3 spans 14 amino acids. V trimming: 7 bases; J trimming: 5 bases; junction bases outside the gene matches: 10. Germline CDR1 is MNHNS and CDR2 is SASEGT. This chain's CDR3 is CASTDRATTTEAFF. CDR3 nucleotide sequence: TGTGCCAGCACCGACAGGGCTACCACTACTGAAGCTTTCTTT.

There are many counts of this clonotype. The rearrangement joins TRBV3-1 to TRBJ2-1; D might be TRBD2 (6 bases). CDR3 size: 16 residues. CDR1 LGHDT and CDR2 YNNKEL come from the germline V gene (reference sequence). Trimming cost V 4 bases and J 7 bases, with 20 bases left between them. CDR3 loop: CASSPTTGGVGNEQFF. The CDR3 DNA reads TGTGCCAGCAGCCCCACGACCGGGGGAGTTGGTAATGAGCAGTTCTTC.

The chain uses TRBV27 and TRBJ1-5, with D maybe TRBD1 (6 bases). The CDR3 totals 14 residues. With 8 bases removed from V and 4 bases from J, the gap between germline ends came to 15 bases. Germline V lookup: CDR1 MNHEY, CDR2 SMNVEV (reference sequence). CDR3 bases: TGTGCCAGCCCGGACAGAGGTTGGAATCAGCCCCAGCATTTT. Translated, it gives CASPDRGWNQPQHF.

This clonotype appeared many times. The genes are TRBV5-5 and TRBJ2-7, with 11 bases that match TRBD2. V was clipped by 4 bases and J by 4 bases; unmatched bases: 10. This CDR3 contains 16 residues. Germline V gene sequence: CDR1 SGHKS, CDR2 YYEKEE (reference sequence). This CDR3 is CASSTDPGLAAYEQYF. CDR3 in DNA: TGTGCCAGCAGCACTGACCCGGGACTAGCGGCTTACGAGCAGTACTTC.

The J gene is TRBJ1-4, the V gene TRBV5-1; D may be TRBD1 (6 bases). The length of the CDR3 is 13 residues. The V end lost 4 bases, the J end lost 8 bases, and 12 bases lay between the germline ends. From germline, CDR1 is SGHRS and CDR2 YFSETQ. Here the CDR3 reads CASSPRGEEKLFF. DNA of the CDR3: TGCGCCAGCAGCCCCAGGGGTGAGGAAAAACTGTTTTTT. Full variable domain (remainder filled in from reference TRBV5-1 and TRBJ1-4): KAGVTQTPRYLIKTRGQQVTLSCSPISGHRSVSWYQQTPGQGLQFLFEYFSETQRNKGNFPGRFSGRQFSNSRSEMNVSTLELGDSALYLCASSPRGEEKLFFGSGTQLSVL.

Only a few counts were recorded for this clonotype. This chain connects TRBV29-1 to TRBJ2-6, with a tentative D call TRBD2 (6 bases). The CDR3 runs to 14 residues. V was cut by 4 bases and J by 0 bases, with 7 bases left in between. CDR1 SQVTM and CDR2 ANQGSEA come from the germline V gene. The CDR3 bases are TGCAGCGTTGGCGGGGACTCTGGGGCCAACGTCCTGACTTTC. Its protein is CSVGGDSGANVLTF. The whole variable domain, filled in from reference TRBV29-1 and TRBJ2-6, reads SAVISQKPSRDICQRGTSLTIQCQVDSQVTMMFWYRQQPGQSLTLIATANQGSEATYESGFVIDKFPISRPNLTFSTLTVSNMSPEDSSIYLCSVGGDSGANVLTFGAGSRLTVL.

This clonotype has only a few counts. The V call is TRBV7-8, the J call TRBJ1-1, with D possibly matching TRBD1 (6 bases). V was pared by 4 bases and J by 7 bases, with 19 bases between. This CDR3 contains 15 residues. Germline V gives CDR1 SGHVS, CDR2 FQNEAQ. The CDR3 sequence is CASSYPGGGFGEAFF. The CDR3 DNA reads TGTGCCAGCAGCTACCCCGGGGGGGGCTTCGGTGAAGCTTTCTTT.

This clonotype was recorded a few times. The chain has TRBV2 and TRBJ1-5, with a tentative D call TRBD1 (5 bases). Between the trimmed V and J ends, which lost 6 bases and 2 bases, there was a span of 11 bases. This CDR3 comprises 14 residues. Per germline, CDR1 SNHLY and CDR2 FYNNEI. The CDR3 DNA reads as TGTGCCAGCAGCTCATTGGGGGGCAATCAGCCCCAGCATTTT. As protein: CASSSLGGNQPQHF.

This clonotype was seen only a few times. This chain joins TRBV19 and TRBJ1-5, with 7 bases lining up with TRBD1. V lost 5 bases and J lost 7; bases outside the gene matches: 11. This CDR3 is built from 15 residues. From germline, CDR1 is LNHDA and CDR2 SQIVND (reference sequence). CDR3: CASSLDRALNQPQHF. Here the CDR3 DNA reads TGTGCCAGTAGTCTCGACAGGGCCCTTAACCAGCCCCAGCATTTT.

For this clonotype: This may arise from a read error, as a much more abundant clone is one base away. The rearrangement joins TRBV5-1 to TRBJ1-1, with D possibly TRBD1 on 6 matching bases. The CDR3 is made up of 15 amino acids. The germline V gene has CDR1 SGHRS and CDR2 YFSETQ. CDR3 sequence reads: CASSTKVSRDTEVFF. The CDR3 nucleotides are TGCGCCAGCAGCACCAAGGTGAGCCGGGACACTGAAGTTTTCTTT.

This clonotype was observed a few times. This rearrangement joins TRBV29-1 to TRBJ1-1; TRBD1 aligns across 7 bases. CDR1 is SQVTM and CDR2 is ANQGSEA in the germline V gene. The CDR3 is 14 residues long. V was clipped by 4 bases and J by 1 base; unmatched bases: 6. CDR3 region: CSVVNRGGNTEAFF. CDR3 DNA: TGCAGCGTTGTTAACAGGGGCGGGAACACTGAAGCTTTCTTT.

This clonotype was recorded a few times. V gene TRBV18 combines with J gene TRBJ2-5; 7 bases are a match to TRBD2. Germline values: CDR1 KGHSH, CDR2 LQKENI. The CDR3 contains 16 residues. The V segment lost 2 bases and the J segment 2 bases; nucleotides outside the gene matches: 8. The CDR3 loop reads CASSPFRASGQETQYF. The DNA for the CDR3 is TGTGCCAGCTCACCATTTAGGGCTAGCGGACAAGAGACCCAGTACTTC.

Points on this clonotype: This may arise from a read error, as a much more abundant clone is one base away. The V call is TRBV20-1, the J call TRBJ2-7; D possibly corresponds to TRBD2 (6 bases). The germline V gene has CDR1 DFQATT and CDR2 SNEGSKA (reference sequence). The CDR3 contains 12 residues. V shed 3 bases and J shed 7 bases, with 13 bases lying between them. This CDR3 reads CSASGRYNEQYF. In nucleotides, the CDR3 is TGCAGTGCTAGCGGGAGATACAATGAGCAGTACTTC.

Regarding this clonotype: Being one base from a much bigger clone, this may be a read error. The chain joins TRBV2 to TRBJ2-7, with 8 bases aligning to TRBD2. CDR1 SNHLY and CDR2 FYNNEI come from the germline V gene. V trimming: 3 bases; J trimming: 2 bases; junction bases outside the gene matches: 9. The CDR3 is 16 residues long. The CDR3 nucleotides are TGTGCCAGCAGTGATCTTCAAGCGGGAGCTGCCTACGAGCAGTACTTC. It codes for CASSDLQAGAAYEQYF.

This rearrangement joins TRBV28 to TRBJ1-4; unclear D gene. The CDR3 is 17 amino acids. Germline CDR1 MDHEN, CDR2 SYDVKM. Trimming removed 5 bases at V and 6 bases at J, with 22 bases between. The CDR3 DNA reads TGTGCCAGCAGTACGTATATATCCGAACTACGGGATGAAAAACTGTTTTTT. It codes for CASSTYISELRDEKLFF.

The rearrangement links TRBV7-9 to TRBJ2-1, with 10 positions matching TRBD2. The germline gives CDR1 SEHNR, CDR2 FQNEAQ (reference sequence). This CDR3 region has 13 residues. V was clipped by 10 bases and J by 5 bases; unmatched bases: 5. This chain's CDR3 is CAIGTSENNEQFF. The CDR3 DNA sequence: TGTGCCATTGGGACTAGCGAAAACAATGAGCAGTTCTTC.

The table lists this clonotype with a few counts. The chain joins TRBV7-9 to TRBJ1-1, with 9 nucleotides matching TRBD1. The V gene end was trimmed by 4 bases and the J gene end by 4 bases; junction bases not matched to a gene: 4. The CDR3 covers 14 residues. Looked up from germline, CDR1 is SEHNR and CDR2 is FQNEAQ (reference sequence). The DNA of the CDR3 is TGTGCCAGCAGCTCACAGGGGGCGGCCACTGAAGCTTTCTTT. Encoded protein: CASSSQGAATEAFF.

The chain links TRBV3-1 to TRBJ2-3, with D possibly TRBD2 on 5 matching bases. Germline-derived CDR1 and CDR2 are LGHDT and YNNKEL (reference sequence). This CDR3 comprises 16 residues. Trimming removed 1 base at V and 2 bases at J, with 13 bases between. CDR3 sequence: CASSQASSLITDTQYF. The CDR3 nucleotides are TGTGCCAGCAGCCAAGCCTCTAGCTTAATCACAGATACGCAGTATTTT.

This clonotype was seen at least ten times. The chain couples TRBV7-9 to TRBJ2-7; TRBD2 might be the D (6 bases). Germline V CDR1 and CDR2: SEHNR, FQNEAQ (reference sequence). The germline V and J ends were trimmed by 3 bases and 2 bases, with 14 bases remaining between them. The CDR3 loop spans 15 amino acids. CDR3 DNA sequence: TGTGCCAGCAGCTTCTGGGACTCCCCCCCCTACGAGCAGTACTTC. It specifies CASSFWDSPPYEQYF.

This clonotype showed up many times. The rearrangement uses TRBV11-2 and TRBJ1-1; a weak D match, TRBD1 (5 bases). This CDR3 is 14 amino acids long. V was shortened by 4 bases and J by 5 bases, with 14 bases between the two germline ends. In germline, CDR1 is SGHAT, CDR2 FQNNGV. The CDR3 nucleotides read TGTGCCAGCAGCTGGGGCAGGGTGGGTACTGAAGCTTTCTTT. Translation gives CASSWGRVGTEAFF.